The subject of this entry is one T cell receptor beta chain. The CDR3 has 16 residues. From germline, CDR1 is LGHNT and CDR2 FRNRAP. V gave up 2 bases and J gave up 7 bases; unmatched junction bases: 10. The assay was immunoSEQ multiplex PCR, and TCRdb's table has in-frame clones only and misses some. This table has hundreds of thousands of clones, approximately 89% appearing once. This entry belongs to a study of shared T cell receptors in the human thymus. These same data were also listed under a study on human thymus T cells. This second study notes: Related research described strongly overlapping thymic repertoires in unrelated people.

The chain uses TRBV12-5 and TRBJ2-1, with 8 positions matching TRBD1. The sequence came from a boy under two years old with a congenital heart defect. The sequenced material came from thymocytes. CDR3 nucleotide sequence: TGTGCTAGTGGTTTGACTACAACGGACAGGGAGAATGAGCAGTTCTTC. The encoded protein is CASGLTTTDRENEQFF.